The clone carrying this T cell receptor (beta chain) appeared many times. Antigen: not known. This sample was included in a study of T-cell reconstitution after alpha-beta-depleted transplantation in children. Points from the study as a whole: Hyperexpanded clones declined; after one year, newly produced T cells mostly supplied diversity. In patients about two months after transplant, alpha-beta T cells reportedly arose from several hundred expanded graft clones.

Germline CDR1 and CDR2: MDHEN and SYDVKM. CDR3 size: 15 residues. After removal of 3 bases from V and 1 base from J, the junction contained 5 bases not matched to a gene. A TCRbeta library incorporating unique molecular identifiers was prepared. TCRdb recomputed calls from the PCR reads with MiXCR, one row per CDR3 protein. The table shows some 300,000 distinct CDR3 sequences, with roughly a tenth occurring only once. The source is a boy under three years old with acute myeloid leukemia, due to receive a stem cell transplant. Sequencing was performed on PBMCs, taken before TCRalphabeta/CD19-depleted stem cell transplant. The chain couples TRBV28 to TRBJ2-5, with 7 bases that match TRBD1. The CDR3 DNA follows: TGTGCCAGCAGTTTGGACAGGCAGATCCAAGAGACCCAGTACTTC. Protein sequence: CASSLDRQIQETQYF. The complete variable domain, with remaining parts taken from reference TRBV28 and TRBJ2-5, reads DVKVTQSSRYLVKRTGEKVFLECVQDMDHENMFWYRQDPGLGLRLIYFSYDVKMKEKGDIPEGYSVSREKKERFSLILESASTNQTSMYLCASSLDRQIQETQYFGPGTRLLVL.